One and the same sample provided the 21 T cell receptor beta chains below, sequenced in a study of blood T cell repertoires in COVID-19. The table came from immunoSEQ multiplex PCR; TCRdb's copy has only in-frame clones and leaves some out. There are about 320,000 clones in the sample; over 75% occur only once, and roughly 7% lies in the top ten. The sequenced sample consisted of peripheral blood. The receptor set was obtained from a human donor in a cohort sampled during active COVID-19.

The V and J genes are TRBV5-4 and TRBJ2-7, with D maybe TRBD2 (6 bases). The CDR3 consists of 14 residues. V dropped 4 bases and J dropped 2 bases, with 13 bases sitting between them. CDR1 and CDR2 (germline): SGHNT, YYREEE (reference sequence). The CDR3: CASSPSSAAYEQYF. The CDR3, as DNA: TGTGCCAGCAGCCCTTCTAGCGCCGCCTACGAGCAGTACTTC.

CDR3 coding DNA: TGTGCCAGCAGCCAAACAGGGGGTAGTGAGCAGTTCTTC. Residues: CASSQTGGSEQFF. The rearrangement links TRBV14 to TRBJ2-1; TRBD1 aligns across 8 bases. J lost 9 bases, V lost 2 bases, and 3 bases had no gene match. CDR1 and CDR2 from the germline V gene are SGHDN and FVKESK. This CDR3 has 13 residues.

The chain recombines TRBV10-3 with TRBJ1-4; 7 nucleotides line up with TRBD1. With V trimmed by 6 bases and J by 7 bases, 17 bases remained unmatched. CDR1 ENHRY and CDR2 SYGVKD come from the germline V gene. CDR3 length: 17 amino acids. The CDR3 DNA follows: TGTGCCATCAGCACAAACGGAGGGGGCGTTAGTGGTGAAAAACTGTTTTTT. Translating it yields CAISTNGGGVSGEKLFF.

The chain couples TRBV28 to TRBJ1-1, with D perhaps matching TRBD1 (5 bases). This CDR3 comprises 12 residues. Trimming shortened V by 7 bases and J by 3 bases, and 9 bases separated the two germline ends. Germline assignment: CDR1 MDHEN and CDR2 SYDVKM. This chain's CDR3 is CASTSGDTEAFF. The CDR3 bases are TGTGCCAGCACCTCGGGGGACACTGAAGCTTTCTTT.

This clone was seen a single time. A read error may explain this, as a much larger clone is one base away. The gene calls are TRBV28 and TRBJ1-3; 9 positions agree with TRBD1. Germline V gene data show CDR1 as MDHEN and CDR2 as SYDVKM. After removal of 8 bases from V and 4 bases from J, the junction contained 12 bases not matched to a gene. The CDR3 loop spans 16 amino acids. CDR3 sequence reads: CASLRDRVSGGNTIYF. CDR3 nucleotides: TGTGCCAGCCTTCGGGACAGGGTGTCCGGGGGAAACACCATATATTTT.

The V gene is TRBV7-9, the J gene TRBJ1-3; D perhaps matches TRBD1 (5 bases). V lost 8 bases and J lost 4, with 12 bases in between. In germline, CDR1 is SEHNR, CDR2 FQNEAQ (reference sequence). The CDR3 extends over 13 amino acids. The CDR3 is CASRDGGGNTIYF. CDR3 nucleotides: TGTGCCAGCCGCGACGGGGGAGGAAACACCATATATTTT.

The gene calls are TRBV24-1 and TRBJ2-5; 8 nucleotides line up with TRBD2. The CDR3 covers 17 residues. In germline, CDR1 is KGHDR, CDR2 SFDVKD. J lost 1 base, V lost 3 bases, and 9 bases had no gene match. CDR3 region: CATSDPGAGGPQETQYF. The CDR3 nucleotides read TGTGCCACCAGTGATCCGGGGGCGGGGGGCCCCCAAGAGACCCAGTACTTC.

The count of this clone is one. V and J are TRBV7-9 and TRBJ1-4; TRBD1 might be the D (5 bases). CDR3 length equals 14 residues. Deletions cut 5 bases from V and 8 bases from J, with 15 bases between. Germline V gives CDR1 SEHNR, CDR2 FQNEAQ (reference sequence). The CDR3, as DNA: TGTGCCAGCAGCGATGGAGGGGTCGCGGAAAAACTGTTTTTT. The encoded protein is CASSDGGVAEKLFF.

This sequence joins TRBV12-5 and TRBJ1-3; D is ambiguous. Between the trimmed V and J ends, which lost 3 bases and 0 bases, there was a span of 12 bases. The germline V gene encodes CDR1 LGHNT and CDR2 FRNRAP. The CDR3 covers 16 residues. The CDR3 reads CASGFLLGNSGNTIYF. CDR3 in DNA: TGTGCTAGTGGTTTCCTGCTCGGTAACTCTGGAAACACCATATATTTT.

The table lists this clone with a count of one. The J gene is TRBJ2-1, the V gene TRBV30; perhaps TRBD1 as D (5 bases). The CDR3 is 18 amino acids. V lost 3 bases and J lost 3, with 24 bases in between. Germline assignment: CDR1 GTSNPN and CDR2 SVGIG (reference sequence). CDR3 residues: CAWRTGEWKGPNYNEQFF. The CDR3 coding sequence is TGTGCCTGGAGGACCGGCGAGTGGAAGGGGCCAAACTACAATGAGCAGTTCTTC.

This clone was recorded once. This sequence joins TRBV7-9 and TRBJ2-1; 9 bases align to TRBD2. V gave up 5 bases and J gave up 3 bases; unmatched junction bases: 2. Germline values: CDR1 SEHNR, CDR2 FQNEAQ (reference sequence). The CDR3 loop spans 14 amino acids. The CDR3 reads CASSRTSDYNEQFF. The CDR3, as DNA: TGTGCCAGCAGCCGGACTAGCGACTACAATGAGCAGTTCTTC.

The rearrangement joins TRBV5-4 to TRBJ2-7; the D gene is possibly TRBD1 (6 bases). The V gene lost 3 bases and the J gene lost 1 base, with 8 bases spanning the gap. The CDR3 has 13 amino acids. Germline V gene sequence: CDR1 SGHNT, CDR2 YYREEE (reference sequence). The CDR3 reads CASSWDTSYEQYF. The CDR3 DNA reads as TGTGCCAGCAGCTGGGACACTTCCTACGAGCAGTACTTC.

This chain uses TRBV3-1 (or the pseudogene TRBV3-2) with TRBJ1-6; D uncertain. The CDR3 totals 15 residues. With 4 bases removed from V and 3 bases from J, the gap between germline ends came to 10 bases. Germline loops: CDR1 LGHDT, CDR2 YNNKEL (reference sequence). The CDR3 bases are TGTGCCAGCAGCCCCCGGGAGGGCTATAATTCACCCCTCCACTTT. Its protein is CASSPREGYNSPLHF.

The chain is built from TRBV5-1 and TRBJ1-3, with D perhaps TRBD1 (6 bases). CDR1 and CDR2 (germline): SGHRS, YFSETQ. The CDR3 extends over 15 amino acids. V was shortened by 7 bases and J by 0 bases, with 14 bases between the two germline ends. CDR3 DNA: TGCGCCAGCTCCCAGGACAGCTTCTCTGGAAACACCATATATTTT. Amino acids: CASSQDSFSGNTIYF.

This chain connects TRBV21-1 to TRBJ2-7; TRBD2, the D gene given by the table, was not confirmed from the DNA. TRBV21-1 is reported as a pseudogene. The CDR3 runs to 20 residues. This chain's CDR3 is CASKDARTSGGPFSSYEQYF. CDR3 in DNA: TGTGCCAGCAAAGACGCCCGGACTAGCGGGGGGCCCTTTAGCTCCTACGAGCAGTACTTC.

V usage is TRBV11-2 and J usage is TRBJ2-1; 11 nucleotides line up with TRBD2. Germline V lookup: CDR1 SGHAT, CDR2 FQNNGV. The trim removed 5 bases at V and 6 bases at J, leaving 9 bases unmatched. CDR3 length equals 16 residues. CDR3 sequence (DNA): TGTGCCAGCAGCAAAATAGCGGGGGGGCCGTTCAATGAGCAGTTCTTC. It specifies CASSKIAGGPFNEQFF.

The V call is TRBV7-2, the J call TRBJ2-6, with 7 bases matching TRBD1. The CDR3 covers 15 residues. V dropped 5 bases and J dropped 2; count of bases not matched to a gene: 3. Germline lookup yields CDR1 SGHTA and CDR2 FQGNSA. In DNA, the CDR3 is TGTGCCAGCAGCCCCGGACAGGCTGGGGCCAACGTCCTGACTTTC. Its protein product is CASSPGQAGANVLTF.

V and J are TRBV6-5 and TRBJ1-4; 10 bases fit TRBD1. There are 14 residues in the CDR3. V lost 6 bases, J lost 6 bases, and 4 bases stayed unmatched. Germline CDR1 is MNHEY and CDR2 is SVGAGI. In nucleotides, the CDR3 is TGTGCCAGCAGCACCGGGACAGGGGATGAAAAACTGTTTTTT. This encodes CASSTGTGDEKLFF.

The sample holds a few counts of this clone. The gene calls are TRBV27 and TRBJ2-1; D is undetermined. The V and J ends lost 3 bases and 7 bases respectively, with 4 bases between them. The germline V gene encodes CDR1 MNHEY and CDR2 SMNVEV (reference sequence). The CDR3 length is 11 residues. CDR3 amino acids: CASSFVNEQFF. The CDR3 DNA reads TGTGCCAGCAGTTTCGTGAATGAGCAGTTCTTC.

This clone was seen only once. This chain links TRBV4-2 with TRBJ2-3; 10 positions agree with TRBD2. There are 17 residues in the CDR3. V trimming: 1 base; J trimming: 4 bases; junction bases outside the gene matches: 8. Germline V gene lookup returns CDR1 LGHNA and CDR2 YNFKEQ. The chain's CDR3 is CASSQGLAGGEADTQYF. The CDR3 coding sequence is TGTGCCAGCAGCCAAGGATTAGCGGGGGGAGAGGCAGATACGCAGTATTTT.

There are a few counts of this clone. At the DNA level, this CDR3 is encoded by other sequences in the same sample as well. The chain links TRBV12-3 or TRBV12-4 to TRBJ1-2; weak D call: TRBD1 (5 bases). The CDR3 is 13 residues long. The V end lost 1 base, the J end lost 2 bases, and 5 bases lay between the germline ends. The DNA of the CDR3 is TGTGCCAGCAGTTTAGGGACAAACTATGGCTACACCTTC. Translation gives CASSLGTNYGYTF.